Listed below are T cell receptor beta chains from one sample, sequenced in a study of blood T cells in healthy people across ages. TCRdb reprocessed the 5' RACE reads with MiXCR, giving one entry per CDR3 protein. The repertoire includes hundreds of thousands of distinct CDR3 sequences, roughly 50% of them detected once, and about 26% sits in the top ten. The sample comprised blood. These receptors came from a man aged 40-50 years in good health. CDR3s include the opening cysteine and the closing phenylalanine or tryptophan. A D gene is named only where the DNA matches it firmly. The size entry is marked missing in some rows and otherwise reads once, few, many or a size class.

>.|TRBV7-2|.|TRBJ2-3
TGTGCCAGCAGCTTAGAACGTCGGACGGGGATACCCAGTCTCACAGATACGCAGTATTTT
CASSLERRTGIPSLTDTQYF
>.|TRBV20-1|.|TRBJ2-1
TGCAGTGCAAAGAGGGATGGGGGGGGGCTGTTCTACAATGAGCAGTTCTTC
CSAKRDGGGLFYNEQFF
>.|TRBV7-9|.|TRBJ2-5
TGTGCCAGCAGCTTACTCGTAGAGGAGACCCAGTACTTC
CASSLLVEETQYF
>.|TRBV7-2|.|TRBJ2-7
TGTGCCAGCAGCTCAGGGGGGCTAGCGCCCGTGGGGTACTTC
CASSSGGLAPVGYF
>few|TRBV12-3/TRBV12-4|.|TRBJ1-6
TGTGCCAGCAGTTTAGGGGGGTCACGGAATTCACCCCTCCACTTT
CASSLGGSRNSPLHF
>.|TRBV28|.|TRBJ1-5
TGTGCCAGCAGAAACAAGGGTAAACAGCCCCAGCATTTT
CASRNKGKQPQHF
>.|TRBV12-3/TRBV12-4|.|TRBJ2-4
TGTGCCAGCAGCCTGACCGGGTGGGGGGAACACATTCAGTACTTC
CASSLTGWGEHIQYF
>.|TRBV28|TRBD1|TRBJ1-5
TGTGCCAGCAGTTGGACAGGGAACAATCAGCCCCAGCATTTT
CASSWTGNNQPQHF
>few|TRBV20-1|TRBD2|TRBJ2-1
TGCAGTGCTAGGACAGGACTAGCCAGCGATGAGCAGTTCTTC
CSARTGLASDEQFF
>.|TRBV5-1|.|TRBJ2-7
TGCGCCAGCAGCCTGGAGGCAGGGGCTTACTACGAGCAGTACTTC
CASSLEAGAYYEQYF
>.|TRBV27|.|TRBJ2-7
TGTGCCACCGGGGACGTCGGGTACGAGCAGTACTTC
CATGDVGYEQYF
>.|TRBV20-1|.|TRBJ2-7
TGCAGTACCAAATCTGGGGGAGGCAACGAGCAGTACTTC
CSTKSGGGNEQYF
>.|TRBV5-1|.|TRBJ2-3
TGCGCCAGCAGCTTGGATTGGGACGGCACAGATACGCAGTATTTT
CASSLDWDGTDTQYF
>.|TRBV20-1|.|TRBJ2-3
TGCAGTGCTAGTTTACCCCCGGGGGCAGATACGCAGTATTTT
CSASLPPGADTQYF
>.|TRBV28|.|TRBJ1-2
TGTGCCAGCACGGGCCGCAGGGGTCAAGCTAACTATGGCTACACCTTC
CASTGRRGQANYGYTF
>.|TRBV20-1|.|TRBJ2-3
TGCAGTCCTAAGGACAGTCGAAGGGGAACAGATACGCAGTATTTT
CSPKDSRRGTDTQYF
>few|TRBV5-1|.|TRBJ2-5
TGCGCCAGCAGCCTTCTCGGGGGAGCGGAAGAGACCCAGTACTTC
CASSLLGGAEETQYF
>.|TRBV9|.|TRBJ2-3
TGTGCCAGCAGCGTAGAGCCGGGGACAGATACGCAGTATTTT
CASSVEPGTDTQYF
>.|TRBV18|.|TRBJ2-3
TGTGCCAGCTCACCACCCCAGGGCAACCCACCTCAGCAGTATTTT
CASSPPQGNPPQQYF
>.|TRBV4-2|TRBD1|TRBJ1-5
TGTGCCAGCAGCCAAGATCAGGGGGCGAACAATCAGCCCCAGCATTTT
CASSQDQGANNQPQHF
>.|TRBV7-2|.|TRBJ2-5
TGTGCCAGCAGCTTAGACCCGAGCCGAGAGACCCAGTACTTC
CASSLDPSRETQYF
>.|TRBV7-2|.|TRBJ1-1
TGTGCCAGCAGCTTATTAGGTAGAATGAACACTGAAGCTTTCTTT
CASSLLGRMNTEAFF
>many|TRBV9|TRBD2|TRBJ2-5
TGTGCCAGCAGCGTAGGAGTTAGCGGGGCCATGCAAGAGACCCAGTACTTC
CASSVGVSGAMQETQYF
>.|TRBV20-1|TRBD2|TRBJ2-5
TGCAGTGTCCAACTTCTAGCGGGGCGAAACAATGAGCAGTACTTC
CSVQLLAGRNNEQYF
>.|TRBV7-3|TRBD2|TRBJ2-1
TGTGCCAGCAGCTCGACTAGCGGGGGAAACAATGAGCAGTTCTTC
CASSSTSGGNNEQFF
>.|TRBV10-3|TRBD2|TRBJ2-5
TGTGCCATCAGTGGAGGGACTAGCGGGGCGCAGGAGACCCAGTACTTC
CAISGGTSGAQETQYF
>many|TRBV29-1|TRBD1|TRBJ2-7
TGCAGCGTTGGACAGGGGGTCTTCTACGAGCAGTACTTC
CSVGQGVFYEQYF
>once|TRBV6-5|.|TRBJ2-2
TGTGCCAGCAGTACCGTAGTGGGTACCGGGGAGCTGTTTTTT
CASSTVVGTGELFF
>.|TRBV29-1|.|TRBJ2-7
TGCAGCGTAGAGACCGCCAGCCTTTACGAGCAGTACTTC
CSVETASLYEQYF
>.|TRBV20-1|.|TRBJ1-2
TGCAGTGCTGGGACGGGAACAGGAGCCTATGGCTACACCTTC
CSAGTGTGAYGYTF
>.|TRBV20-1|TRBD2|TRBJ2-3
TGCAGTGCTAGTGCTCTAGCGGCAGACACAGATACGCAGTATTTT
CSASALAADTDTQYF
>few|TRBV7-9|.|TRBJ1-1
TGTGCCAGCAGGGACACATTGACAGGAAGAACTGAAGCTTTCTTT
CASRDTLTGRTEAFF
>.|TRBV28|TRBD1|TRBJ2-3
TGTGCCAGCAGTTCTAGGGACAGCCCCATTGCAGATACGCAGTATTTT
CASSSRDSPIADTQYF
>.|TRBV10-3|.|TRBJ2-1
TGTGCCATCAGTGAGTCAGGACCCAGGCAGTTCTTC
CAISESGPRQFF
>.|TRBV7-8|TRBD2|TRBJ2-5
TGTGCCAGCAGCTTGGGGGGACTAGCGGGAGTAATAGGAGAGACCCAGTACTTC
CASSLGGLAGVIGETQYF
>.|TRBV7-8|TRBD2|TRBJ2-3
TGTGCCAGCAGCTTAGGTTTAGCGGGGGGGGCTGGAGATACGCAGTATTTT
CASSLGLAGGAGDTQYF
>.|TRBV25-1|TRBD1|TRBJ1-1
TGTGCCAGCAGGCAGACAGGGCTGCCTCCTCCTGAAGCTTTCTTT
CASRQTGLPPPEAFF
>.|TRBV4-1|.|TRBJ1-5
TGCGCCAGCAGCCAAGAGACCGTGAGCCAGCCCCAGCATTTT
CASSQETVSQPQHF
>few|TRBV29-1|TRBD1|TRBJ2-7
TGCAGCGTTGAAGGGGGGAGGACAGGGGGGGCCTACGAGCAGTACTTC
CSVEGGRTGGAYEQYF
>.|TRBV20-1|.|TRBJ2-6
TGCAGTGCTAGCGAACAGGTCCTATCTGGGGCCAACGTCCTGACTTTC
CSASEQVLSGANVLTF
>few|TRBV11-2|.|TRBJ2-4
TGTGCCAGCAGCCCGCCGCTGGGAAAAGCCAAAAACATTCAGTACTTC
CASSPPLGKAKNIQYF